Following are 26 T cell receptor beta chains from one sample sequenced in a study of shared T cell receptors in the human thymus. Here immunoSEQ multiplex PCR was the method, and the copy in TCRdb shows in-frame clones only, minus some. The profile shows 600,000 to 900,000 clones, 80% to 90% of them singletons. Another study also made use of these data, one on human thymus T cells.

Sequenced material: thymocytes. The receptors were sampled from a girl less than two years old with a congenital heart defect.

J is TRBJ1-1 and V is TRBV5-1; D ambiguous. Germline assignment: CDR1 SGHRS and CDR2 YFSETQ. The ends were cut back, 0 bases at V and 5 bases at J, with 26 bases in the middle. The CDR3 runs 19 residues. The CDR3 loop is CASSLERAIPAASHTEAFF. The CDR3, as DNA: TGCGCCAGCAGCTTGGAGAGGGCAATCCCTGCGGCGAGCCATACTGAAGCTTTCTTT.

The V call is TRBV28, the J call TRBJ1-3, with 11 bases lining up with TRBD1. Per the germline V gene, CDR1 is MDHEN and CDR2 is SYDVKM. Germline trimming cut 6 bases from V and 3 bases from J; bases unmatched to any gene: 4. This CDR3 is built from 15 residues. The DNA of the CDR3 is TGTGCCAGCAGGTCCGGGACAGGGGGTGGAAACACCATATATTTT. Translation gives CASRSGTGGGNTIYF. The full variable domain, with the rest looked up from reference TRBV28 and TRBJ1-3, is DVKVTQSSRYLVKRTGEKVFLECVQDMDHENMFWYRQDPGLGLRLIYFSYDVKMKEKGDIPEGYSVSREKKERFSLILESASTNQTSMYLCASRSGTGGGNTIYFGEGSWLTVV.

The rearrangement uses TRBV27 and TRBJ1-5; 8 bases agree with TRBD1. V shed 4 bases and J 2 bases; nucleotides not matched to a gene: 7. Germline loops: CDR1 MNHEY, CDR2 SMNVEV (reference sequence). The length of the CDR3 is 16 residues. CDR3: CASSSTGGGGNQPQHF. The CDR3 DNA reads TGTGCCAGCAGTTCCACAGGGGGTGGCGGCAATCAGCCCCAGCATTTT.

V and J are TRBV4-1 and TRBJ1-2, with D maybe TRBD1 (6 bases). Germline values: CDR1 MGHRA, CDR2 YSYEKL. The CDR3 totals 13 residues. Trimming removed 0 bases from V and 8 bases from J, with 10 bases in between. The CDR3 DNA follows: TGCGCCAGCAGCCAAGATAATGGGGGCGGCTACACCTTC. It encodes CASSQDNGGGYTF.

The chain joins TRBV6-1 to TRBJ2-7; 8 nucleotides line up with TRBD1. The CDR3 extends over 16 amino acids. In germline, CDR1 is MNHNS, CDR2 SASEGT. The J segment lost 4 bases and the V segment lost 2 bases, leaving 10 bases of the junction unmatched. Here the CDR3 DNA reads TGTGCCAGCAGTGAATATGGGACAGGTGGGGAATACGAGCAGTACTTC. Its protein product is CASSEYGTGGEYEQYF.

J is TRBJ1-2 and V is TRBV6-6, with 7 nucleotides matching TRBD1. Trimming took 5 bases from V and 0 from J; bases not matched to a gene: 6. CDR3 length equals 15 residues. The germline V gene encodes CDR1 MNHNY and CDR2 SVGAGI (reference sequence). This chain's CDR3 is CASSSRQGPNYGYTF. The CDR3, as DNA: TGTGCCAGCAGTAGCCGACAGGGACCTAACTATGGCTACACCTTC.

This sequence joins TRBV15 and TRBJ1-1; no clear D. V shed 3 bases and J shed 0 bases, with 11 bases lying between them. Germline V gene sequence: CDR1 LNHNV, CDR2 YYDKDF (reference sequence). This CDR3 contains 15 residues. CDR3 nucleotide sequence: TGTGCCACCAGCAGCTGGGCGTTCATGAACACTGAAGCTTTCTTT. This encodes CATSSWAFMNTEAFF.

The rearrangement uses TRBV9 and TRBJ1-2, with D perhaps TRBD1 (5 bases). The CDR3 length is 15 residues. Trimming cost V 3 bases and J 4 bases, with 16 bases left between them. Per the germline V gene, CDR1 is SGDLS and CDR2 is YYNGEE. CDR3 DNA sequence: TGTGCCAGCAGCGGCTCCAGGGAATTTGTCTATGGCTACACCTTC. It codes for CASSGSREFVYGYTF.

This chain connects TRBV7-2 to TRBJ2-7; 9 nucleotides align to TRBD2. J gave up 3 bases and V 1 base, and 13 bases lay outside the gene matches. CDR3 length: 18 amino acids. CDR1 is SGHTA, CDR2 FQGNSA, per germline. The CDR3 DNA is TGTGCCAGCAGCTTAGAGGGTAGCGGGGGCCCGGGGGACTACGAGCAGTACTTC. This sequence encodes CASSLEGSGGPGDYEQYF. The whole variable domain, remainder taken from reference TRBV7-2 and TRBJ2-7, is GAGVSQSPSNKVTEKGKDVELRCDPISGHTALYWYRQSLGQGLEFLIYFQGNSAPDKSGLPSDRFSAERTGGSVSTLTIQRTQQEDSAVYLCASSLEGSGGPGDYEQYFGPGTRLTVT.

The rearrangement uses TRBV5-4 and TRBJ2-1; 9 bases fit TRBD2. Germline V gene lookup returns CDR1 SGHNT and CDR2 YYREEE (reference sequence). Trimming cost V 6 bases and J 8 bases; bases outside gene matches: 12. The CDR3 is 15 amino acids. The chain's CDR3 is CASTPGAGGHDEQFF. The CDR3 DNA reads TGTGCCAGCACCCCTGGGGCGGGGGGGCACGATGAGCAGTTCTTC.

The CDR3 region is CASSTHPTGQRYGYTF. CDR3 in DNA: TGTGCCAGTAGTACCCACCCTACCGGACAGCGATATGGCTACACCTTC. This chain connects TRBV19 to TRBJ1-2, with D maybe TRBD1 (6 bases). The V end lost 4 bases, the J end lost 5 bases, and 20 bases lay between the germline ends. This CDR3 contains 16 residues. Germline V gene sequence: CDR1 LNHDA, CDR2 SQIVND (reference sequence).

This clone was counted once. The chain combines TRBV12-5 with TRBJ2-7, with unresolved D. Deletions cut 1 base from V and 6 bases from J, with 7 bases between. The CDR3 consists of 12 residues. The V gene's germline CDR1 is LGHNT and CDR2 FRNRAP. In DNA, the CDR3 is TGTGCTAGTGGTTTGGACAGCTCCGAGCAGTACTTC. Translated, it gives CASGLDSSEQYF. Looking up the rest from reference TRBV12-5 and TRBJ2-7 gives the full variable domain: DARVTQTPRHKVTEMGQEVTMRCQPILGHNTVFWYRQTMMQGLELLAYFRNRAPLDDSGMPKDRFSAEMPDATLATLKIQPSEPRDSAVYFCASGLDSSEQYFGPGTRLTVT.

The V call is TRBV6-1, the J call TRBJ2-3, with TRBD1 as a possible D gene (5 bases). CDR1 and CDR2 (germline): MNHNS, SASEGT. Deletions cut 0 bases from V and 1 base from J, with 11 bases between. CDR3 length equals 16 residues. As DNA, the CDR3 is TGTGCCAGCAGTGAAGCAGGGGCTGGGGGCACAGATACGCAGTATTTT. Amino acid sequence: CASSEAGAGGTDTQYF.

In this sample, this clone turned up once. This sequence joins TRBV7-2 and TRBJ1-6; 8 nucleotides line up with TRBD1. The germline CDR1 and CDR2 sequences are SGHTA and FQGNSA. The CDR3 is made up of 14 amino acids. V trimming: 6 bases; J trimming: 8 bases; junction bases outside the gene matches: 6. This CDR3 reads CASSLQGGDSPLHF. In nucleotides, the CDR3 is TGTGCCAGCAGTCTACAGGGGGGGGATTCACCCCTCCACTTT. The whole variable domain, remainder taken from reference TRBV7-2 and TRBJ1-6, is GAGVSQSPSNKVTEKGKDVELRCDPISGHTALYWYRQSLGQGLEFLIYFQGNSAPDKSGLPSDRFSAERTGGSVSTLTIQRTQQEDSAVYLCASSLQGGDSPLHFGNGTRLTVT.

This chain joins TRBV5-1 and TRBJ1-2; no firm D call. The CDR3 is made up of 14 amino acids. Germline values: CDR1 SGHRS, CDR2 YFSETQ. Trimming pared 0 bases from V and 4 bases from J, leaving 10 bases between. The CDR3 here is CASSLERVAYGYTF. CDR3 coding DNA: TGCGCCAGCAGCTTGGAGAGGGTTGCCTATGGCTACACCTTC.

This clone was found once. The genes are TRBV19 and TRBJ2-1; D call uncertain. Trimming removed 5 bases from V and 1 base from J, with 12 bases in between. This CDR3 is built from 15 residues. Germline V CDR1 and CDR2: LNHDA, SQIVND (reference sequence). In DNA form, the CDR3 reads TGTGCCAGTAGTCCGGGTAAGGTATCCTACAATGAGCAGTTCTTC. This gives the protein CASSPGKVSYNEQFF.

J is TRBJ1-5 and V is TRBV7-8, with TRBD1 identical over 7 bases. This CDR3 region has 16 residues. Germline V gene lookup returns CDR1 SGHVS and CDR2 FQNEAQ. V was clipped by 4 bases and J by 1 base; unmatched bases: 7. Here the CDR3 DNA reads TGTGCCAGCAGCTCAATCGGGGACAGAAGCAATCAGCCCCAGCATTTT. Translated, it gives CASSSIGDRSNQPQHF.

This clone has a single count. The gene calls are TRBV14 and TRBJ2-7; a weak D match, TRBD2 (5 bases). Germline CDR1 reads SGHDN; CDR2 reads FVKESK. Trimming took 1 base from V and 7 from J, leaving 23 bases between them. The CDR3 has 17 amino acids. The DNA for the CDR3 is TGTGCCAGCAGCCAAGGGAGGCGGGTGGCGGCGGGTTGGGAGCAGTACTTC. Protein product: CASSQGRRVAAGWEQYF.

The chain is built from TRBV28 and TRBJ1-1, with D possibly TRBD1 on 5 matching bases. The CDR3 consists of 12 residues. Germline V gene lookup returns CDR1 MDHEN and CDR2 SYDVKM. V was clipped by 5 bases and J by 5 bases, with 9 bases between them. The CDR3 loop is CASSEQGTEAFF. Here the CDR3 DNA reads TGTGCCAGCAGTGAGCAGGGAACTGAAGCTTTCTTT. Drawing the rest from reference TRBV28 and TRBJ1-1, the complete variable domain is DVKVTQSSRYLVKRTGEKVFLECVQDMDHENMFWYRQDPGLGLRLIYFSYDVKMKEKGDIPEGYSVSREKKERFSLILESASTNQTSMYLCASSEQGTEAFFGQGTRLTVV.

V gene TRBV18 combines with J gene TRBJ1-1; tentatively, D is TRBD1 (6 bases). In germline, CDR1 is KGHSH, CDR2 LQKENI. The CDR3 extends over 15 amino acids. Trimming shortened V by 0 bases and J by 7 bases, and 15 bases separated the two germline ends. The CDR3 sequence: CASSPPAGECDEAFF. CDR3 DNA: TGTGCCAGCTCACCACCGGCAGGGGAGTGTGATGAAGCTTTCTTT. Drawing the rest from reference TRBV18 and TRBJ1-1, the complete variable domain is NAGVMQNPRHLVRRRGQEARLRCSPMKGHSHVYWYRQLPEEGLKFMVYLQKENIIDESGMPKERFSAEFPKEGPSILRIQQVVRGDSAAYFCASSPPAGECDEAFFGQGTRLTVV.

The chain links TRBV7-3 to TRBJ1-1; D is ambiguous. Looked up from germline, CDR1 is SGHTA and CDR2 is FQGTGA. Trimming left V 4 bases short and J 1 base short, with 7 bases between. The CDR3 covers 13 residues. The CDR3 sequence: CASSSRGNTEAFF. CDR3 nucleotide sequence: TGTGCCAGCAGCTCACGGGGGAACACTGAAGCTTTCTTT.

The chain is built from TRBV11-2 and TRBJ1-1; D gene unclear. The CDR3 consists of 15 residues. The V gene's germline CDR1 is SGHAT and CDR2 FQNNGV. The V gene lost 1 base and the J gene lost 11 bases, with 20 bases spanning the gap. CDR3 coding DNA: TGTGCCAGCAGCTTAGTTGCGCCTCCGGGGAAATGGGCTTTCTTT. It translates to CASSLVAPPGKWAFF.

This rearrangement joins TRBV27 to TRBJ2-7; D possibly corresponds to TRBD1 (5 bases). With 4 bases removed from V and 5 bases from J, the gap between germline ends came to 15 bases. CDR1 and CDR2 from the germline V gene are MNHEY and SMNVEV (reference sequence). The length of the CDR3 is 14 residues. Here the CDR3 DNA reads TGTGCCAGCAGTTCGGCCGACAGAATCAACGAGCAGTACTTC. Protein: CASSSADRINEQYF.

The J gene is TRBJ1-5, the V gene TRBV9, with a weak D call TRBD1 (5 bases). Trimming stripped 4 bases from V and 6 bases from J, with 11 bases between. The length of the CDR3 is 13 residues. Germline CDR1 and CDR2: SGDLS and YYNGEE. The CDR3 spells CASSPGVAQPQHF. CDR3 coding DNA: TGTGCCAGCAGCCCGGGGGTCGCTCAGCCCCAGCATTTT.

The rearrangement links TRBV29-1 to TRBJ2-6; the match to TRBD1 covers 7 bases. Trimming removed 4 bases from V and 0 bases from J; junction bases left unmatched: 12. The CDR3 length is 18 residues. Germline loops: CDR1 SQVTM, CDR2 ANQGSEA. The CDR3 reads CSVAMGDRLISGANVLTF. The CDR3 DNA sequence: TGCAGCGTTGCGATGGGGGACAGACTAATCTCTGGGGCCAACGTCCTGACTTTC.

Here the CDR3 DNA reads TGCAGCGCCGGGGGACGGGAGACTGAAGCTTTCTTT. Protein product: CSAGGRETEAFF. The chain has TRBV29-1 and TRBJ1-1, with a weak D call TRBD1 (5 bases). Germline V gene sequence: CDR1 SQVTM, CDR2 ANQGSEA. The CDR3 extends over 12 amino acids. With 7 bases removed from V and 5 bases from J, the gap between germline ends came to 14 bases.